This record covers a single T cell receptor (beta chain). The antigen is undetermined. The V gene's germline CDR1 is MDHEN and CDR2 SYDVKM. V lost 3 bases, J lost 12 bases, and 30 bases lay in between. The CDR3 consists of 18 residues. The data were obtained in a study of cytomegalovirus exposure and HLA in healthy donors. General observations from the study: The study put some 150 TCR beta chains on its list as cytomegalovirus-associated. The dataset shows that most TCR sequences were rare, while some public TCRs occurred in many donors.

Generated by immunoSEQ multiplex PCR, the TCRdb table keeps only in-frame clones and is missing some. The sample has roughly 330,000 clones; approximately 90% are singletons. V usage is TRBV28 and J usage is TRBJ2-1; perhaps TRBD1 as D (5 bases). The sequencing sample was made of PBMCs. The sequence derives from a woman in her 30s in good health and CMV-seropositive. The CDR3 DNA follows: TGTGCCAGCAGTTTTCTATGGGTCGACGGACAATCCCTTAGTGTGCAGTTCTTC. The encoded protein is CASSFLWVDGQSLSVQFF. Supplemented by reference TRBV28 and TRBJ2-1, the full variable domain reads DVKVTQSSRYLVKRTGEKVFLECVQDMDHENMFWYRQDPGLGLRLIYFSYDVKMKEKGDIPEGYSVSREKKERFSLILESASTNQTSMYLCASSFLWVDGQSLSVQFFGPGTRLTVL.